This TCR beta chain appears in the sequencing data of a study of long-term antiretroviral therapy in people with HIV. For this clone: Its target is not known.

Investigators performed immunoSEQ version v3.0 at survey level. Sequenced by immunoSEQ multiplex PCR; TCRdb stores in-frame clones only, minus some. The data show tens of thousands of clones, approximately 97% seen once. Findings and caveats of the study: CDR3 lengths in HIV samples spanned a narrower range than controls.

CDR1 ENHRY and CDR2 SYGVKD come from the germline V gene. V lost 2 bases and J 0 bases, leaving 1 base between the germline ends. This CDR3 is built from 12 residues. This sequence originates from a man aged 25 to 45 with HIV. Sequenced material: unsorted PBMCs, taken 6.9 years after starting antiretroviral therapy. The chain recombines TRBV10-3 with TRBJ1-1; D remains unclear. The CDR3 loop reads CAISEVNTEAFF. CDR3 in DNA: TGTGCCATCAGTGAGGTGAACACTGAAGCTTTCTTT.